This TCR beta chain was observed in a study of identifying expanded T cells in peripheral blood. Trimming cost V 4 bases and J 5 bases, with 8 bases left between them. Germline CDR1 is SGHDN and CDR2 is FVKESK. CDR3 length: 13 amino acids. Measured with immunoSEQ multiplex PCR; TCRdb has only the in-frame clones, and not every one. This sample yields 70,000 to 95,000 clones, of which roughly 90% are seen a single time; 3.9% belongs to the top ten. Comments on this clone: Its cognate antigen is unknown.

Study results and limitations: Technical replicates showed about 1.2 changed clones; about 2 weeks 15 to 20; four weeks 19. Roughly two-week clone count variance significantly increased as total template count grew.

Collection occurred without any documented infections or immune events in donors. The clonotype comes from a person aged 18 to 69 in good health. Sequencing was performed on blood. The chain has TRBV14 and TRBJ2-2; unclear D gene. The CDR3 DNA is TGTGCCAGCAGCCCGATCTTAACCGGGGAGCTGTTTTTT. Translation: CASSPILTGELFF.